Listed below are T cell receptor beta chains from one sample, sequenced in a study of blood T cell repertoires in COVID-19. The table came from immunoSEQ multiplex PCR; TCRdb's copy has only in-frame clones and leaves some out. The data contain 250,000 or so clones, around 83% of them seen just once; the ten biggest clones take up under 8%. The source material was PBMCs or T cells enriched from blood (not recorded which). The origin of the receptors is a woman aged 45-60 years who had been exposed to COVID-19. Both conserved end residues are part of each CDR3. The D gene is left open where the match is weak. Clone size appears in some rows only: once, few, many, or a class for an expanded clone.

>TRBV5-6|TRBJ1-2|TRBD1|NA
CASSRLGQVYGYTF
TGTGCCAGCAGCCGCCTCGGACAGGTCTATGGCTACACCTTC
>TRBV5-6|TRBJ2-7|NA|NA
CASSLYQGTDEQYF
TGTGCCAGCAGCTTGTACCAGGGGACGGACGAGCAGTACTTC
>TRBV7-9|TRBJ2-3|TRBD2|few
CASSHGTSGGVHTQYF
TGTGCCAGCAGCCACGGGACTAGCGGGGGGGTTCATACGCAGTATTTT
>TRBV19|TRBJ1-1|TRBD1|NA
CASSWTGKAFF
TGTGCCAGTAGTTGGACAGGGAAGGCTTTCTTT
>TRBV18|TRBJ1-3|TRBD1|NA
CASSPTGGSGNTIYF
TGTGCCAGCTCACCGACAGGGGGCTCTGGAAACACCATATATTTT
>TRBV5-1|TRBJ2-3|NA|NA
CASSATSSRGDTQYF
TGCGCCAGCAGCGCGACTAGTTCGAGGGGAGATACGCAGTATTTT
>TRBV4-1|TRBJ2-3|NA|once
CASSQDLGRAAADTQYF
TGCGCCAGCAGCCAAGATTTGGGCAGGGCGGCGGCAGATACGCAGTATTTT
>TRBV7-2|TRBJ1-1|TRBD1|NA
CASSLWGWGGRQGDTEAFF
TGTGCCAGCAGCTTATGGGGGTGGGGGGGGCGACAGGGGGACACTGAAGCTTTCTTT
>TRBV2|TRBJ1-1|TRBD1|NA
CACSGTGRVDTEAFF
TGTGCCTGCTCAGGGACAGGGAGGGTTGACACTGAAGCTTTCTTT
>TRBV5-1|TRBJ2-1|TRBD2|NA
CASNYWGGVSSNEQFF
TGCGCCAGCAATTACTGGGGAGGGGTCTCTTCCAATGAGCAGTTCTTC
>TRBV30|TRBJ1-6|NA|NA
CAWSVLGGGNSPLHF
TGTGCCTGGAGTGTACTGGGCGGGGGTAATTCACCCCTCCACTTT
>TRBV24-1|TRBJ1-2|NA|NA
CATSGGVNYGYTF
TGTGCCACCAGTGGGGGGGTTAACTATGGCTACACCTTC
>TRBV7-9|TRBJ2-1|NA|NA
CASSRSQGGVSYNEQFF
TGTGCCAGCAGCCGGTCCCAAGGGGGGGTTTCCTACAATGAGCAGTTCTTC
>TRBV18|TRBJ1-2|NA|NA
CASSPPPGLNYGYTF
TGTGCCAGCTCACCACCGCCAGGCCTTAACTATGGCTACACCTTC
>TRBV29-1|TRBJ1-1|NA|few
CSVRAGRGTEAFF
TGCAGCGTTAGGGCAGGGAGGGGCACTGAAGCTTTCTTT
>TRBV3-1/TRBV3-2|TRBJ2-3|TRBD2|NA
CASSSRGLAGGRTDTQYF
TGTGCCAGCAGCTCCCGGGGGCTAGCGGGGGGGCGGACAGATACGCAGTATTTT
>TRBV18|TRBJ1-1|TRBD1|NA
CASSPVPGGNTEAFF
TGTGCCAGCTCACCAGTCCCAGGGGGAAACACTGAAGCTTTCTTT
>TRBV7-2|TRBJ1-3|NA|NA
CASIQGSGNTIYF
TGTGCCAGTATACAGGGCTCTGGAAACACCATATATTTT